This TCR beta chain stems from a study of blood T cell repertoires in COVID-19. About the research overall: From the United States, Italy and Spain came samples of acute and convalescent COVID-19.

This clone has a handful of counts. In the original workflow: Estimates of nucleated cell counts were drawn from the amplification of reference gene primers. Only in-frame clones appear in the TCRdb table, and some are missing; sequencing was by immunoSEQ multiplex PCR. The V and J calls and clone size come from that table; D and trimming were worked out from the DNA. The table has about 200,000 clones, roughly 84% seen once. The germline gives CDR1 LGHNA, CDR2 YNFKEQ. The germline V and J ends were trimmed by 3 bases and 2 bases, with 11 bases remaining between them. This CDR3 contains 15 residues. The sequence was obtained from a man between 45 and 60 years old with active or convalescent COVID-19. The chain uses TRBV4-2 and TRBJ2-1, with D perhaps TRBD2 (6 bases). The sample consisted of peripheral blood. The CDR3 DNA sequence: TGTGCCAGCAGCCAGGGAGGACTGGCCTACAATGAGCAGTTCTTC. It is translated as CASSQGGLAYNEQFF.